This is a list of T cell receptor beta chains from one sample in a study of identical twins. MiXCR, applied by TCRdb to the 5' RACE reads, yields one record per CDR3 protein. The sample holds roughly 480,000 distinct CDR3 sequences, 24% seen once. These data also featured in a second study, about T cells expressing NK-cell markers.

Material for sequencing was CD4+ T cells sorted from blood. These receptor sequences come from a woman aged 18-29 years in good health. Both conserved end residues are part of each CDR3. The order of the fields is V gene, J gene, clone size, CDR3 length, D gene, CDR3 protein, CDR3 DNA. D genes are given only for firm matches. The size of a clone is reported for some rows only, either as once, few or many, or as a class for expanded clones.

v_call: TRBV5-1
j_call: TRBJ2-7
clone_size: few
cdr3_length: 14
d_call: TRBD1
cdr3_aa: CASSLTGEGYEQYF
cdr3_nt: TGCGCCAGCAGCTTGACAGGGGAAGGGTACGAGCAGTACTTC

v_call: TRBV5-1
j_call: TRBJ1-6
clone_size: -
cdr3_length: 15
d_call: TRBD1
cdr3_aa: CASSLQGQDSQALHF
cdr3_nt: TGCGCCAGCAGCCTCCAGGGACAGGATTCACAGGCCCTCCACTTT

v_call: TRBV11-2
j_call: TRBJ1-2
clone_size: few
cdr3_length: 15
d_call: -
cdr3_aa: CASSLESGTNYGYTF
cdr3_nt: TGTGCCAGCAGCTTAGAGTCAGGGACAAACTATGGCTACACCTTC

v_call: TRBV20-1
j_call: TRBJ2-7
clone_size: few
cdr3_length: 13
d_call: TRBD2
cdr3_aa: CSAALGLAYEQYF
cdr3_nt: TGCAGTGCTGCCTTGGGACTAGCGTACGAGCAGTACTTC

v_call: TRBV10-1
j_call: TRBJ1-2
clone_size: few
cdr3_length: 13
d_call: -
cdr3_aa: CASTLTVLYGYTF
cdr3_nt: TGCGCCAGCACCCTAACAGTTCTCTATGGCTACACCTTC

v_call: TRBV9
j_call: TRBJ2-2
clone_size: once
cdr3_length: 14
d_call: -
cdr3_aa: CASSVEIFSGELFF
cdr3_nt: TGTGCCAGCAGCGTAGAAATTTTCTCCGGGGAGCTGTTTTTT

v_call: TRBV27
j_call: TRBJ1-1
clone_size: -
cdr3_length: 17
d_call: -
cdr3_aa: CASSQRFRDATNTEAFF
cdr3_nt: TGTGCCAGCAGCCAAAGATTCCGGGACGCGACGAACACTGAAGCTTTCTTT

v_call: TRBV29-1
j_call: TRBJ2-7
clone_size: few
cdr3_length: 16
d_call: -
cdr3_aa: CSVEGFRDGYRYEQYF
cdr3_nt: TGCAGCGTTGAAGGTTTCCGGGACGGGTACCGCTACGAGCAGTACTTC

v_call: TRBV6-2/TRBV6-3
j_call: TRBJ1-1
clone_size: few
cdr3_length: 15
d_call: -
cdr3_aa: CASSYKAGPNTEAFF
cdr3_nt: TGTGCCAGCAGTTATAAAGCAGGACCGAACACTGAAGCTTTCTTT

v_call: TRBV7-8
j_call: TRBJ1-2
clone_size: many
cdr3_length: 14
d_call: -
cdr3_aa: CASSQTSEGTGYTF
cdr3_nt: TGTGCCAGCAGCCAAACGTCGGAAGGCACTGGCTACACCTTC

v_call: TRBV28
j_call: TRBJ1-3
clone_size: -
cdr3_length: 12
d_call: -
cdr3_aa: CASRTPGNTIYF
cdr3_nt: TGTGCCAGCAGAACCCCAGGAAACACCATATATTTT

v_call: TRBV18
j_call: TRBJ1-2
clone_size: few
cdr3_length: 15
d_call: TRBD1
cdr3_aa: CASSPLGQGNYGYTF
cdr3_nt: TGTGCCAGCTCACCTCTGGGACAGGGGAACTATGGCTACACCTTC

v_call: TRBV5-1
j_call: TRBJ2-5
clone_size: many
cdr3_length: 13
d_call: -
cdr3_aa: CASSLGFQETQYF
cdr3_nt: TGTGCCAGCAGCTTAGGGTTCCAAGAGACCCAGTACTTC

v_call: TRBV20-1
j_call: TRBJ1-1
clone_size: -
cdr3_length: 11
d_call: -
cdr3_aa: CSARSNTEAFF
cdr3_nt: TGCAGTGCTAGGTCGAACACTGAAGCTTTCTTT

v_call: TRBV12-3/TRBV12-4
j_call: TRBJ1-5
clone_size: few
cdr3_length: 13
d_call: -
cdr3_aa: CASSFGPNQPQHF
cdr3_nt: TGTGCCAGCAGTTTTGGCCCCAATCAGCCCCAGCATTTT

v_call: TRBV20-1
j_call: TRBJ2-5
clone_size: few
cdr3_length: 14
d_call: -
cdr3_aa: CSAEIPGSKGTQYF
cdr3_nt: TGCAGTGCTGAGATTCCGGGATCTAAGGGGACCCAGTACTTC

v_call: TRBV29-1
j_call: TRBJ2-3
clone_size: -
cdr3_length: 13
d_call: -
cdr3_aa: CSVDRGKRDTQYF
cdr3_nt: TGCAGCGTTGATAGGGGGAAAAGAGATACGCAGTATTTT

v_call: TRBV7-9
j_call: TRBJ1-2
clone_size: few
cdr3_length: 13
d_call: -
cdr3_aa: CASSQQGNYGYTF
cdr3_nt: TGTGCCAGCAGCCAACAGGGAAACTATGGCTACACCTTC

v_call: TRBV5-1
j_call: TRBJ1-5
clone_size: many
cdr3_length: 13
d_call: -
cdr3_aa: CASSLSPNQPQHF
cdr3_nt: TGCGCCAGCAGCCTATCGCCCAATCAGCCCCAGCATTTT

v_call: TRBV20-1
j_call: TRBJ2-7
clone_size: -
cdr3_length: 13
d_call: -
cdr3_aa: CSANAAGTFEQYF
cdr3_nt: TGCAGTGCTAACGCGGCGGGTACGTTCGAGCAGTACTTC

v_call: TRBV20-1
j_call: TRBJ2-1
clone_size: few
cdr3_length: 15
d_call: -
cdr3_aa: CSAPTMAGPYNEQFF
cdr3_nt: TGCAGTGCTCCTACCATGGCGGGACCATACAATGAGCAGTTCTTC

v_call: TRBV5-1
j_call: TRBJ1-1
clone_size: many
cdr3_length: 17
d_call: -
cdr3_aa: CASSSRGKGGTNTEAFF
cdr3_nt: TGCGCCAGCAGCTCGAGGGGGAAAGGCGGCACGAACACTGAAGCTTTCTTT

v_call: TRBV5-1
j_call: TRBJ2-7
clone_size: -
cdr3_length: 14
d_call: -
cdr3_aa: CASSTRGGVYEQYF
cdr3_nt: TGCGCCAGCAGCACCAGGGGGGGAGTCTACGAGCAGTACTTC

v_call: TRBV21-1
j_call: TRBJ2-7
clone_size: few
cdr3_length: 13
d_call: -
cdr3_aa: CASTQVRCREQYF
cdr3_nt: TGTGCCAGCACCCAGGTCAGGTGTCGAGAGCAGTACTTC

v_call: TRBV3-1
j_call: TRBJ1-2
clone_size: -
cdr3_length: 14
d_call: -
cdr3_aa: CASSHLRGAGGYTF
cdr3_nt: TGTGCCAGCAGCCATCTTAGAGGGGCAGGTGGCTACACCTTC

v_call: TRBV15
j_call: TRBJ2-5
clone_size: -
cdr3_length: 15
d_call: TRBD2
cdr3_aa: CATSRTSGRWETQYF
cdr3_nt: TGTGCCACCAGCAGAACTAGCGGGAGATGGGAGACCCAGTACTTC

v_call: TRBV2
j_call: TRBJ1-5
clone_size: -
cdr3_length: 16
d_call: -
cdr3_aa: CASNIKDGRSGQPQHF
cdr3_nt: TGTGCCAGCAATATAAAGGACGGCCGCTCAGGTCAGCCCCAGCATTTT

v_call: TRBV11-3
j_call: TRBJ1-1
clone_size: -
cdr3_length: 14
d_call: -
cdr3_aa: CASSLDYGSTEAFF
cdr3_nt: TGTGCCAGCAGCTTAGATTACGGGAGCACTGAAGCTTTCTTT

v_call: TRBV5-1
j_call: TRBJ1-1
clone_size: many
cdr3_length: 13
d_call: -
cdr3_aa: CASSSDGNTEAFF
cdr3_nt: TGTGCCAGCAGCTCGGACGGTAACACTGAAGCTTTCTTT

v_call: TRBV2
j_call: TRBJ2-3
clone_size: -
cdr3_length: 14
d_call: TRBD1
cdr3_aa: CASKEGQGVDTQYF
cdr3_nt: TGTGCCAGCAAGGAGGGACAGGGTGTAGATACGCAGTATTTT

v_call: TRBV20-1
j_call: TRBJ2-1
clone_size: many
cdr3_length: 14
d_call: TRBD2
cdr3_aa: CSAGPAGSYNEQFF
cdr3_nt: TGCAGTGCTGGACCAGCGGGAAGTTACAATGAGCAGTTCTTC

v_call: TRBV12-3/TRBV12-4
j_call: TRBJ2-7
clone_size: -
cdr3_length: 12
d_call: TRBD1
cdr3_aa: CASRQGQGEQYF
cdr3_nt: TGTGCCAGCAGACAGGGACAGGGCGAGCAGTACTTC

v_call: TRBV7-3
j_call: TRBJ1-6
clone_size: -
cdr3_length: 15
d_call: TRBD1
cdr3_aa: CASSSGTGEYSPLHF
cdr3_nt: TGTGCCAGCAGCTCCGGGACAGGGGAGTACTCACCCCTCCACTTT

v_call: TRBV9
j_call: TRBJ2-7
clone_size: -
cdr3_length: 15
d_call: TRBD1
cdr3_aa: CASSVAGQGGYEQYF
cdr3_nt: TGTGCCAGCAGCGTGGCGGGACAGGGAGGATACGAGCAGTACTTC

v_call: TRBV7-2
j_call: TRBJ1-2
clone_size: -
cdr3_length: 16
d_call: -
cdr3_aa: CASSRVPSASNYGYTF
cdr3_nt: TGTGCCAGCAGCCGCGTCCCCTCAGCCTCTAACTATGGCTACACCTTC

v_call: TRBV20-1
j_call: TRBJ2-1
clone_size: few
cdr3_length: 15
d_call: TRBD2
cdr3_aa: CSASDRTSGSNEQFF
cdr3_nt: TGCAGTGCTAGCGACAGGACTAGCGGGAGCAATGAGCAGTTCTTC

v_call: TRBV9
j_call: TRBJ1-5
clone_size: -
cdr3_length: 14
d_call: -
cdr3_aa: CASSVAATGKPQHF
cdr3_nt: TGTGCCAGCAGCGTAGCGGCGACGGGAAAGCCCCAGCATTTT

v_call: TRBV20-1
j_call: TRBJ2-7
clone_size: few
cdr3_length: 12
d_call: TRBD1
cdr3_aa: CSAKQGAHEQYF
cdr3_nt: TGCAGTGCGAAACAGGGGGCCCACGAGCAGTACTTC

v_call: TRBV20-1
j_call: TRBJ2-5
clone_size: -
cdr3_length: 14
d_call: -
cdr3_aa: CSASPVEVQETQYF
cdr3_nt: TGCAGTGCTAGCCCAGTGGAGGTCCAAGAGACCCAGTACTTC

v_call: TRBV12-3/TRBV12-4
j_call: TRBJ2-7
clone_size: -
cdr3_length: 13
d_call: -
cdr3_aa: CASSFGVGYEQYF
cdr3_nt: TGTGCCAGCAGTTTTGGAGTCGGCTACGAGCAGTACTTC

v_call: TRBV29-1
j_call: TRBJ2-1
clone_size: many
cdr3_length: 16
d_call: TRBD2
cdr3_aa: CSVETRLAGSYNEQFF
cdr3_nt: TGCAGCGTTGAAACTAGGCTAGCGGGTTCCTACAATGAGCAGTTCTTC

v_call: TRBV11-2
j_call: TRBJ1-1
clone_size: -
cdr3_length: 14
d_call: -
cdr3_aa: CASSPTGSWSEAFF
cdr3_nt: TGTGCCAGCAGCCCTACAGGGAGTTGGTCTGAAGCTTTCTTT

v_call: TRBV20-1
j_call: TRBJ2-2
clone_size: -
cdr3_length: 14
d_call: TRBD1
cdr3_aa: CSAKDRGYTGELFF
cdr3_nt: TGCAGTGCTAAGGACAGGGGATACACCGGGGAGCTGTTTTTT

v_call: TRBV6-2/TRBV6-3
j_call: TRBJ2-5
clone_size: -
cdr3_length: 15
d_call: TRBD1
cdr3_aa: CASNPWTGKKETQYF
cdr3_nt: TGTGCCAGCAACCCCTGGACAGGGAAAAAAGAGACCCAGTACTTC

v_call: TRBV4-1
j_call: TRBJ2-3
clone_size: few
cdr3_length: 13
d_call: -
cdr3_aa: CASSHEQTDTQYF
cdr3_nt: TGCGCCAGCAGCCATGAACAGACAGATACGCAGTATTTT

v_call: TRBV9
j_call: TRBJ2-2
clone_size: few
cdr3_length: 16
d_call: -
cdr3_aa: CASSPSTGGRLRELFF
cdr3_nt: TGTGCCAGCAGCCCTTCGACTGGAGGCCGACTAAGGGAGCTGTTTTTT

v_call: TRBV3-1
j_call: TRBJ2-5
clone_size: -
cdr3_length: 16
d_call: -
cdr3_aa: CASSPLGGELDETQYF
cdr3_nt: TGTGCCAGCAGCCCCCTTGGGGGAGAACTCGACGAGACCCAGTACTTC

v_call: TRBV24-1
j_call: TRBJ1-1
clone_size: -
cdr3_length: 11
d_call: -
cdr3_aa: CATPTKSEAFF
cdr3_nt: TGTGCCACCCCTACAAAATCTGAAGCTTTCTTT

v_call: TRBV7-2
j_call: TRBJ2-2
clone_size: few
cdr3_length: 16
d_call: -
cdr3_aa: CASSFSPDGNTGELFF
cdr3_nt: TGTGCCAGCAGCTTTTCCCCGGACGGGAACACCGGGGAGCTGTTTTTT

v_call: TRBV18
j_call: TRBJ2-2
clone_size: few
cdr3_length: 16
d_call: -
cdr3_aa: CASSAQGGVNTGELFF
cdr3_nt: TGTGCCAGCTCCGCCCAGGGCGGGGTGAACACCGGGGAGCTGTTTTTT

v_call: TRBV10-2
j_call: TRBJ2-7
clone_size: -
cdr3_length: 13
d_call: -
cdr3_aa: CASQGTAGNEQYF
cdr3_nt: TGCGCCAGCCAAGGGACAGCGGGAAATGAGCAGTACTTC

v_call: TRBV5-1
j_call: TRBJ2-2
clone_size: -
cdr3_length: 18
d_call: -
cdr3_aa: CASSAGEVSGANTGELFF
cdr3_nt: TGCGCCAGCAGCGCAGGGGAGGTTTCTGGAGCGAACACCGGGGAGCTGTTTTTT

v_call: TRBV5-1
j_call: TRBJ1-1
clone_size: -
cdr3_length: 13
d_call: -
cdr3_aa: CASSLDRELRAFF
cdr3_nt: TGCGCCAGCAGCTTGGACAGGGAGTTGAGAGCTTTCTTT

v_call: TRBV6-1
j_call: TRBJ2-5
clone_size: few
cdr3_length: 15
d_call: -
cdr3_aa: CARGPTRNRQETQYF
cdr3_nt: TGTGCCAGGGGACCGACCCGCAACCGCCAAGAGACCCAGTACTTC

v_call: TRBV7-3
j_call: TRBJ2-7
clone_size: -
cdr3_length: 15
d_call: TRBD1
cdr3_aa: CASSEGGTGVYEQYF
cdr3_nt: TGTGCCAGCAGCGAAGGGGGGACAGGGGTATACGAGCAGTACTTC

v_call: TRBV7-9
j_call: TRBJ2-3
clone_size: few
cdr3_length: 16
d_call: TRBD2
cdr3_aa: CASSLRGGRSTDTQYF
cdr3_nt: TGTGCCAGCAGCTTAAGGGGCGGGAGAAGCACAGATACGCAGTATTTT